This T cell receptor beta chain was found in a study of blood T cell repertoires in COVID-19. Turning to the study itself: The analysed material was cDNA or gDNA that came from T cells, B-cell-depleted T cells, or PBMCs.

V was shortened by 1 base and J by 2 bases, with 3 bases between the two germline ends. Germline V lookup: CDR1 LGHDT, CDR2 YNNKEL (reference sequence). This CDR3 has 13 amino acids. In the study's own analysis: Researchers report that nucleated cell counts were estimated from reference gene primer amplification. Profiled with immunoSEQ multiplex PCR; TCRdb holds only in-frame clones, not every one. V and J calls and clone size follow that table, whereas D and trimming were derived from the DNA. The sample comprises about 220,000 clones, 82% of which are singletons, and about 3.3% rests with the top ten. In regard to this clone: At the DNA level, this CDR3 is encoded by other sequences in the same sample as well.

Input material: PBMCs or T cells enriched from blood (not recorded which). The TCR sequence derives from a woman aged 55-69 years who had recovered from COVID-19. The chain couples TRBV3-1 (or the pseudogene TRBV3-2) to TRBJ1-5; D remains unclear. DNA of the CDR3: TGTGCCAGCAGCCAAGGCGGCAATCAGCCCCAGCATTTT. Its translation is CASSQGGNQPQHF.